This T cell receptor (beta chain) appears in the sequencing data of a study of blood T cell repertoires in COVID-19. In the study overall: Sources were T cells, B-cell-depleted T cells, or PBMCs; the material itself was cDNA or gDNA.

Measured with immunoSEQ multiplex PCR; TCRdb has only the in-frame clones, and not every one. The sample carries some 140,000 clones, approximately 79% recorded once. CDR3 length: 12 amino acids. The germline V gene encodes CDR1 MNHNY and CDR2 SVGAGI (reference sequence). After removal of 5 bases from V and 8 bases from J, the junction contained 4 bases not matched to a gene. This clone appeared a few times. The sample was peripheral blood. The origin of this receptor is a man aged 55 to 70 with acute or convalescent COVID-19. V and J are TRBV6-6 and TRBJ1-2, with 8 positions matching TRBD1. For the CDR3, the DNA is TGTGCCAGCAGTGGGGACAGGATCGGCTACACCTTC. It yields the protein CASSGDRIGYTF.